A single sample gave rise to the 10 T cell receptor beta chains below, sequenced in a study of T-cell reconstitution after alpha-beta-depleted transplantation in children. Preparation of the TCRbeta library used unique molecular identifiers. TCRdb reanalysed the PCR reads using MiXCR and keeps one entry per CDR3 protein. The table lists about 300,000 distinct CDR3 sequences, about 9.4% of them singletons. Here the sequenced sample was PBMCs, taken before TCRalphabeta/CD19-depleted stem cell transplant. These receptors came from a boy under three years old with acute myeloid leukemia, due to receive a stem cell transplant.

This clonotype was counted many times. The chain combines TRBV5-1 with TRBJ1-6; TRBD1 aligns across 12 bases. The CDR3 extends over 16 amino acids. Germline values: CDR1 SGHRS, CDR2 YFSETQ. The ends lost 2 bases at V and 11 bases at J; junction bases unmatched: 8. The CDR3 region is CASSFSGQGATTPLHF. CDR3 sequence (DNA): TGCGCCAGCAGCTTCTCGGGACAGGGGGCGACGACACCCCTCCACTTT.

Ten or more counts support this clonotype. This rearrangement joins TRBV5-1 to TRBJ1-1, with 9 bases aligning to TRBD1. Germline CDR1 is SGHRS and CDR2 is YFSETQ. Unmatched junction bases numbered 8, after V lost 2 bases and J lost 0 bases. CDR3 size: 17 residues. The CDR3 DNA reads as TGCGCCAGCAGCTTTCGACGGGACAGGGCTATGAACACTGAAGCTTTCTTT. It specifies CASSFRRDRAMNTEAFF.

V gene TRBV9 combines with J gene TRBJ2-5; 10 nucleotides match TRBD1. Unmatched junction bases numbered 4, after V lost 0 bases and J lost 5 bases. The germline V gene encodes CDR1 SGDLS and CDR2 YYNGEE. This CDR3 region has 15 residues. Written as DNA, the CDR3 is TGTGCCAGCAGCGTAGGACAGGGGGCACGGGAGACCCAGTACTTC. It is translated as CASSVGQGARETQYF. Filled out from reference TRBV9 and TRBJ2-5, the complete variable domain reads DSGVTQTPKHLITATGQRVTLRCSPRSGDLSVYWYQQSLDQGLQFLIQYYNGEERAKGNILERFSAQQFPDLHSELNLSSLELGDSALYFCASSVGQGARETQYFGPGTRLLVL.

This clonotype was picked up a small number of times. This chain connects TRBV12-3 or TRBV12-4 to TRBJ2-7, with D perhaps TRBD1 (6 bases). The V end was cut by 1 base, the J end by 4 bases, with 23 bases between. The CDR3 covers 18 residues. For the CDR3, the DNA is TGTGCCAGCAGTTTAGTAGGTTGGTTGGGGGCCAATAGTTACGAGCAGTACTTC. The encoded protein is CASSLVGWLGANSYEQYF.

This clonotype was counted at least ten times. V gene TRBV11-1 combines with J gene TRBJ2-2, with 7 nucleotides matching TRBD1. The CDR3 runs 17 residues. Germline values: CDR1 SGHAT, CDR2 FQDESV (reference sequence). V lost 3 bases and J lost 4; bases outside the gene matches: 11. For the CDR3, the DNA is TGTGCCAGCAGCTTCCACCCGGGACAGTGGTTCACCGGGGAGCTGTTTTTT. This encodes CASSFHPGQWFTGELFF.

This clonotype was seen repeatedly, ten times or more. V is TRBV5-5 and J is TRBJ2-5; tentative D call: TRBD2 (7 bases). The germline CDR1 and CDR2 sequences are SGHKS and YYEKEE (reference sequence). The V end lost 3 bases, the J end lost 5 bases, and 14 bases lay between the germline ends. The CDR3 is made up of 14 amino acids. In nucleotides, the CDR3 is TGTGCCAGCAGCTCAGGGGAGGGATGGGAGACCCAGTACTTC. It translates to CASSSGEGWETQYF.

The table lists this clonotype with a few counts. Here the CDR3 DNA reads TGTGCCAGCAGCTTAGAGATAACGCAGGCCAGCAAAAACATTCAGTACTTC. Protein: CASSLEITQASKNIQYF. The chain combines TRBV7-9 with TRBJ2-4; no definite D call. Germline CDR1 SEHNR, CDR2 FQNEAQ (reference sequence). The CDR3 extends over 17 amino acids. The V and J ends lost 1 base and 3 bases respectively, with 16 bases between them.

This clonotype was recorded many times. The chain combines TRBV5-1 with TRBJ2-3; TRBD2 agrees at 8 bases. V gave up 4 bases and J gave up 3 bases; unmatched junction bases: 10. Per the germline V gene, CDR1 is SGHRS and CDR2 is YFSETQ. This CDR3 comprises 16 residues. The CDR3 nucleotides are TGCGCCAGCAGCCCCGGGACTAGAAGAGGTACAGATACGCAGTATTTT. Translating it yields CASSPGTRRGTDTQYF.

The V call is TRBV6-2 or TRBV6-3, the J call TRBJ2-1; 9 nucleotides agree with TRBD2. CDR1 MNHEY and CDR2 SVGEGT come from the germline V gene. This CDR3 is 13 amino acids long. J lost 7 bases, V lost 11 bases, and 9 bases had no gene match. The CDR3 loop reads CACAGLAGNEQFF. The CDR3 nucleotides read TGTGCCTGCGCGGGGCTAGCGGGGAATGAGCAGTTCTTC.

This clonotype was detected ten times or more. This chain links TRBV20-1 with TRBJ2-7; D gene unclear. The CDR3 is made up of 11 amino acids. V gave up 3 bases and J gave up 0 bases, with 3 bases separating them. Per germline, CDR1 DFQATT and CDR2 SNEGSKA (reference sequence). The CDR3 DNA reads as TGCAGTGCTAGCAGCTCCTACGAGCAGTACTTC. Translated: CSASSSYEQYF.